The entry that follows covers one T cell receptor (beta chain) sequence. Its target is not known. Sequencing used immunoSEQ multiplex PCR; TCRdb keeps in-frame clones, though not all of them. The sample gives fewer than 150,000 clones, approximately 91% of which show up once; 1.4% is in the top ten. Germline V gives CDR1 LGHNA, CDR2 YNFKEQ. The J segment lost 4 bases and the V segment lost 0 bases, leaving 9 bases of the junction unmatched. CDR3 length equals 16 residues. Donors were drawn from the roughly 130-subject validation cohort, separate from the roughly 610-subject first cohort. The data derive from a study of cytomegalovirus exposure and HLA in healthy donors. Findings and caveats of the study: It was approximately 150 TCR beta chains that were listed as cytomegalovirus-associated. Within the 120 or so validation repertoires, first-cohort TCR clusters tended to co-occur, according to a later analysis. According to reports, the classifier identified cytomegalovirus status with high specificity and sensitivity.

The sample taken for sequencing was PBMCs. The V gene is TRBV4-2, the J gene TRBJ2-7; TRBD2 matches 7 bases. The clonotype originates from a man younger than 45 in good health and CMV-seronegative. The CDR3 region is CASSQDRAGVGYEQYF. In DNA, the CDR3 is TGTGCCAGCAGCCAAGATCGGGCGGGAGTGGGATACGAGCAGTACTTC.